Listed here are 20 T cell receptor beta chains from one sample, sequenced in a study of sequential checkpoint blockade in melanoma. Treatment of the sample: randomized to nivolumab then ipilimumab (arm A) or the reverse (arm B). Data came from immunoSEQ multiplex PCR; TCRdb stores just in-frame clones and leaves some out. The sample holds 2,600 or so clones; 20% to 25% are singletons and the top ten take 16%. The starting material was tumor tissue (inferred from file names), obtained from a patient given nivolumab and ipilimumab in sequence. These receptor sequences come from a human donor with melanoma.

This clone is large. This chain links TRBV11-3 with TRBJ1-4; TRBD1 is a possible D gene (5 bases). CDR1 SGHNT and CDR2 YENEEA come from the germline V gene. V was clipped by 3 bases and J by 2 bases, with 7 bases between them. The CDR3 is 14 amino acids. The CDR3 coding sequence is TGTGCCAGCAGCTTCCGGGACACTAATGAAAAACTGTTTTTT. Translated, it gives CASSFRDTNEKLFF.

This clone was detected a few times. The rearrangement joins TRBV19 to TRBJ1-1; 7 nucleotides align to TRBD1. Germline trimming cut 8 bases from V and 2 bases from J; bases unmatched to any gene: 5. CDR1 and CDR2 from the germline V gene are LNHDA and SQIVND (reference sequence). CDR3 size: 13 residues. For the CDR3, the DNA is TGTGCCAGTGGGGACAGAGCAAACACTGAAGCTTTCTTT. Its translation: CASGDRANTEAFF.

V usage is TRBV19 and J usage is TRBJ2-2; possibly TRBD2 for D (6 bases). The germline V gene encodes CDR1 LNHDA and CDR2 SQIVND (reference sequence). Trimming cost V 3 bases and J 6 bases, with 8 bases left between them. The CDR3 spans 13 residues. The CDR3 loop is CASSIGGSGELFF. The CDR3 DNA reads as TGTGCCAGTAGTATCGGAGGGTCCGGGGAGCTGTTTTTT.

In its sample, this clone was seen a few times. V and J are TRBV6-8 and TRBJ2-3; D call uncertain. Germline V gene lookup returns CDR1 MNHGY and CDR2 SAAAGT. Trimming removed 5 bases from V and 3 bases from J, with 6 bases in between. This CDR3 region has 12 residues. The CDR3 DNA reads TGTGCCAGCAGTAGCGTGACAGATACGCAGTATTTT. Translating it yields CASSSVTDTQYF.

This clone was detected a few times. CDR3 in DNA: TGTGCCAGCAGGCCGCCCGGCTCCTACGAGCAGTACTTC. Encoded protein: CASRPPGSYEQYF. V gene TRBV6-8 combines with J gene TRBJ2-7; D unresolved. V lost 6 bases and J 0 bases, leaving 9 bases between the germline ends. Germline loops: CDR1 MNHGY, CDR2 SAAAGT. This CDR3 contains 13 residues.

This clone was found a few times. This sequence joins TRBV12-5 and TRBJ2-5; D is perhaps TRBD1 (5 bases). The CDR3 has 13 residues. Germline values: CDR1 LGHNT, CDR2 FRNRAP. The CDR3 loop is CASNSRGQETQYF. DNA for the CDR3: TGTGCCAGCAATTCAAGGGGCCAAGAGACCCAGTACTTC.

This clone was detected ten times or more. V gene TRBV11-3 combines with J gene TRBJ2-6, with 8 bases lining up with TRBD1. CDR3 size: 14 residues. Germline assignment: CDR1 SGHNT and CDR2 YENEEA. V gave up 8 bases and J gave up 1 base; unmatched junction bases: 1. As DNA, the CDR3 is TGTGCCAGCCGACAGGGGTCTGGGGCCAACGTCCTGACTTTC. Translating it yields CASRQGSGANVLTF.

V and J are TRBV12-5 and TRBJ1-1, with D hard to call. This CDR3 is built from 13 residues. Germline V gene data show CDR1 as LGHNT and CDR2 as FRNRAP. Trimming pared 1 base from V and 1 base from J, leaving 4 bases between. CDR3 residues: CASGLEANTEAFF. CDR3 coding DNA: TGTGCTAGTGGTTTGGAGGCGAACACTGAAGCTTTCTTT.

V gene TRBV30 combines with J gene TRBJ1-1; D is perhaps TRBD1 (5 bases). The length of the CDR3 is 12 residues. The germline CDR1 and CDR2 sequences are GTSNPN and SVGIG (reference sequence). V lost 4 bases, J lost 7 bases, and 13 bases lay in between. The CDR3: CAWNPGRREAFF. The CDR3, as DNA: TGTGCCTGGAACCCGGGACGGCGTGAAGCTTTCTTT.

The J gene is TRBJ2-1, the V gene TRBV11-3, with a weak D call TRBD2 (6 bases). V lost 2 bases and J 6 bases, leaving 17 bases between the germline ends. Germline V lookup: CDR1 SGHNT, CDR2 YENEEA. This CDR3 has 16 residues. The CDR3 bases are TGTGCCAGCAGCTTATTTGCGGTGACTAGGCCCAATGAGCAGTTCTTC. Amino acids: CASSLFAVTRPNEQFF.

Many counts were recorded for this clone. The rearrangement uses TRBV11-3 and TRBJ2-7; possible D gene TRBD1, 6 bases. V lost 5 bases and J 2 bases, leaving 16 bases between the germline ends. The germline V gene encodes CDR1 SGHNT and CDR2 YENEEA. CDR3 length: 15 residues. CDR3 loop: CASSPTDQGPYEQYF. CDR3 in DNA: TGTGCCAGCAGCCCCACGGACCAGGGGCCCTACGAGCAGTACTTC.

This chain links TRBV6-8 with TRBJ2-5; 13 nucleotides align to TRBD2. From germline, CDR1 is MNHGY and CDR2 SAAAGT. The CDR3 sequence is 17 residues long. V gave up 4 bases and J gave up 5 bases; unmatched junction bases: 10. In nucleotides, the CDR3 is TGTGCCAGCAGTTCCTCAACTAGCGGGAGGGGCTGGGAGACCCAGTACTTC. Its translation: CASSSSTSGRGWETQYF.

This clone is medium-sized within its sample. The chain carries TRBV6-8 and TRBJ2-3, with 15 positions matching TRBD2. J lost 6 bases, V lost 6 bases, and 4 bases had no gene match. This CDR3 is built from 15 residues. Germline V gives CDR1 MNHGY, CDR2 SAAAGT. The CDR3 spells CASSGLAGGSDTQYF. In DNA, the CDR3 is TGTGCCAGCAGCGGACTAGCGGGAGGGTCCGATACGCAGTATTTT.

The sample holds many counts of this clone. The chain is built from TRBV11-3 and TRBJ1-5, with TRBD1 matching 8 bases. The trim removed 5 bases at V and 7 bases at J, leaving 7 bases unmatched. The germline CDR1 and CDR2 sequences are SGHNT and YENEEA. The CDR3 runs to 14 residues. For the CDR3, the DNA is TGTGCCAGCAGCCTGACAGGGGTTGGCCAGCCCCAGCATTTT. Translated, it gives CASSLTGVGQPQHF.

This clone is categorized as medium-sized. This chain uses TRBV28 with TRBJ2-3; D may be TRBD2 (5 bases). Trimming removed 6 bases at V and 4 bases at J, with 20 bases between. The CDR3 consists of 16 residues. Germline CDR1 MDHEN, CDR2 SYDVKM. The CDR3 sequence is CASRDFRDREPDTQYF. CDR3 in DNA: TGTGCCAGCAGAGACTTCCGGGATCGCGAACCAGATACGCAGTATTTT.

This clone was observed at least ten times. The V call is TRBV7-8, the J call TRBJ1-5, with a tentative D call TRBD1 (6 bases). The CDR3 has 13 residues. CDR1 and CDR2 (germline): SGHVS, FQNEAQ. With 11 bases removed from V and 5 bases from J, the gap between germline ends came to 16 bases. CDR3 bases: TGTGCCTACCGGCTCAGGGGTGATCAGCCCCAGCATTTT. As protein: CAYRLRGDQPQHF.

The chain links TRBV5-1 to TRBJ2-1; 12 bases map to TRBD2. Germline V lookup: CDR1 SGHRS, CDR2 YFSETQ. With V trimmed by 2 bases and J by 6 bases, 6 bases remained unmatched. This CDR3 comprises 16 residues. The CDR3 sequence: CASSFSSGGAGNEQFF. The DNA for the CDR3 is TGCGCCAGCAGCTTCTCTAGCGGGGGGGCCGGCAATGAGCAGTTCTTC.

This clone is categorized as medium-sized. The chain links TRBV11-3 to TRBJ1-4; TRBD1 aligns across 7 bases. The germline V gene encodes CDR1 SGHNT and CDR2 YENEEA. The trim removed 4 bases at V and 8 bases at J, leaving 10 bases unmatched. CDR3 length equals 15 residues. DNA for the CDR3: TGTGCCAGCAGCTCCATCAGGGGGTTCCGCGAAAAACTGTTTTTT. As protein: CASSSIRGFREKLFF.

In this sample, this clone turned up a few times. The V call is TRBV6-8, the J call TRBJ1-5; the D is unclear. The germline V gene has CDR1 MNHGY and CDR2 SAAAGT. The CDR3 runs 13 residues. The V end was cut by 5 bases, the J end by 1 base, with 6 bases between. DNA for the CDR3: TGTGCCAGCAGTGATTACAGCAATCAGCCCCAGCATTTT. Translated: CASSDYSNQPQHF.

By share, this clone counts as medium-sized (0.01 to 0.1%). The genes are TRBV6-8 and TRBJ2-1, with D tentatively TRBD1 (7 bases). This CDR3 is built from 16 residues. The germline V gene has CDR1 MNHGY and CDR2 SAAAGT. Trimming took 5 bases from V and 8 from J, leaving 22 bases between them. The CDR3 sequence: CASSLDRARGYYEQFF. The CDR3 nucleotides are TGTGCCAGCAGTCTCGACAGGGCTCGGGGGTACTATGAGCAGTTCTTC.